This T cell receptor (beta chain) came from a study of T cell responses to AZD1222 COVID-19 vaccine. Study findings and constraints: At 160-218 and 743-854, vaccine-associated CD4 TCRs were dominant, and they spanned spike.

Concerning this clone: Its antigen is undetermined.

Looked up from germline, CDR1 is LGHNA and CDR2 is YSLEER. CDR3 size: 19 residues. The trim removed 3 bases at V and 2 bases at J, leaving 13 bases unmatched. This table comes from immunoSEQ multiplex PCR, and its TCRdb copy is limited to in-frame clones, with some not included. Among about 150,000 clones listed, about 91% were seen once. V usage is TRBV4-3 and J usage is TRBJ2-6; 7 nucleotides agree with TRBD1. The receptor comes from an adult in good health. The sequences come from peripheral blood, collected on day 0 of AZD1222 vaccination. The CDR3 spells CASSQLVTGLITGANVLTF. The CDR3 DNA follows: TGCGCCAGCAGCCAGCTTGTGACAGGGCTTATTACTGGGGCCAACGTCCTGACTTTC.